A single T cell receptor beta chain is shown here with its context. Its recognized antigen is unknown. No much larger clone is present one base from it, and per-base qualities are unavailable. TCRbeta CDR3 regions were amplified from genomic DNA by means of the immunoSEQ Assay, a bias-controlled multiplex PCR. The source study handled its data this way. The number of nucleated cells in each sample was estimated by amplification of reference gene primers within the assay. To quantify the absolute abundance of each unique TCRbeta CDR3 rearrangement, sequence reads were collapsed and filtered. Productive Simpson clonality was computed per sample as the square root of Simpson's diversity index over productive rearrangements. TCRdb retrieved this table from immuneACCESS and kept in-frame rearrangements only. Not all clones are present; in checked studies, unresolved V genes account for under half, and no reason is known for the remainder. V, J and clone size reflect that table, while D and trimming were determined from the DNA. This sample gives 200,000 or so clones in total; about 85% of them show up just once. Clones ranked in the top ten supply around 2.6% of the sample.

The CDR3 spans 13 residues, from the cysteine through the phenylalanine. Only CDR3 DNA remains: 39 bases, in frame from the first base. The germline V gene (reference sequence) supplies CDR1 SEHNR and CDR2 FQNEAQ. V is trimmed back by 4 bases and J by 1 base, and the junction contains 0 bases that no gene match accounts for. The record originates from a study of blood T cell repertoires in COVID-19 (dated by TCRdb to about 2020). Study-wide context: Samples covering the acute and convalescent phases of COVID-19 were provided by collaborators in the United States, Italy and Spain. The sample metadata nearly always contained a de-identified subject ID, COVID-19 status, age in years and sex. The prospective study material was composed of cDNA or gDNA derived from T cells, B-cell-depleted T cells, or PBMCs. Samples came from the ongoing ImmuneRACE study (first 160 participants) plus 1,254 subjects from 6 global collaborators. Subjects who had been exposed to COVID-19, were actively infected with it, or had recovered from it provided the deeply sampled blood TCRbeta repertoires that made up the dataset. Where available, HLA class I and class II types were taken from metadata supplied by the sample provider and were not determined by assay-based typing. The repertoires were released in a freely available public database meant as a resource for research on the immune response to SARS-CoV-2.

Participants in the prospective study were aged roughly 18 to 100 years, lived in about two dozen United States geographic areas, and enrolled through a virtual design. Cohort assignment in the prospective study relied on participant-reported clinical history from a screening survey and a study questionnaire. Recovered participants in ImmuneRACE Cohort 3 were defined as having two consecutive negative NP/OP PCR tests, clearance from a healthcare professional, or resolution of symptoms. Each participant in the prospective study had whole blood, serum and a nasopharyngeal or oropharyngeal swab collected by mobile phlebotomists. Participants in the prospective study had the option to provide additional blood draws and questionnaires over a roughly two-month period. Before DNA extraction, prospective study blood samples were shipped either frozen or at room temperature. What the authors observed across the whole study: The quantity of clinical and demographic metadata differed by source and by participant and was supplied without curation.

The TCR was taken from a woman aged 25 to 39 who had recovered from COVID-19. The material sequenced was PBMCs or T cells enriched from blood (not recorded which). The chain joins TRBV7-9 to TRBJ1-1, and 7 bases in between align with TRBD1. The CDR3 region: CASSSGGNTEAFF. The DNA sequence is TGTGCCAGCAGCTCAGGGGGGAACACTGAAGCTTTCTTT. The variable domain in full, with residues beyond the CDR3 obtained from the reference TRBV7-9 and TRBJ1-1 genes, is DTGVSQNPRHKITKRGQNVTFRCDPISEHNRLYWYRQTLGQGPEFLTYFQNEAQLEKSRLLSDRFSAERPKGSFSTLEIQRTEQGDSAMYLCASSSGGNTEAFFGQGTRLTVV.